This is a list of T cell receptor beta chains from one sample in a study of identifying expanded T cells in peripheral blood. Clones were sequenced by immunoSEQ multiplex PCR, and TCRdb holds only the in-frame ones, with some missing. The table has about 110,000 clones, about nine tenths seen once. Sample: blood. Source of these receptors: a person aged 18-70 years in good health. Each CDR3 is given with its conserved first and last residue. D genes are given only for firm matches.

V: TRBV15; D: TRBD1; J: TRBJ1-2; CDR3: CATREGQGVYGYTF
V: TRBV7-9; D: TRBD1; J: TRBJ1-3; CDR3: CASSQDRLGNTIYF
V: TRBV5-1; D: .; J: TRBJ2-5; CDR3: CASSSGRRETQYF
V: TRBV5-6; D: .; J: TRBJ2-6; CDR3: CASSGRLLSGANVLTF
V: TRBV4-3; D: .; J: TRBJ2-7; CDR3: CASSQDWGPNEQYF
V: TRBV10-3; D: .; J: TRBJ2-1; CDR3: CAITESGGKDEQFF
V: TRBV5-5; D: .; J: TRBJ2-7; CDR3: CASSYPTYEQYF
V: TRBV6-1; D: .; J: TRBJ1-1; CDR3: CASSEARLGGRASEAFF
V: TRBV15; D: .; J: TRBJ1-2; CDR3: CATSKGPTDGYTF
V: TRBV5-1; D: .; J: TRBJ2-5; CDR3: CASSNQETQYF
V: TRBV30; D: TRBD2; J: TRBJ2-3; CDR3: CAWSSPLAGRDTQYF
V: TRBV4-1; D: TRBD1; J: TRBJ1-1; CDR3: CASSPRGFDEAFF
V: TRBV11-1; D: .; J: TRBJ2-5; CDR3: CASSLLGEDATQYF
V: TRBV5-6; D: TRBD1; J: TRBJ1-5; CDR3: CASSPRTGGNQPQHF
V: TRBV25-1; D: .; J: TRBJ2-1; CDR3: CASSESDSDPYNEQFF
V: TRBV14; D: .; J: TRBJ1-1; CDR3: CASSQLGGGPEAFF
V: TRBV7-9; D: TRBD1; J: TRBJ1-2; CDR3: CASSLEQGTNYGYTF
V: TRBV28; D: TRBD1; J: TRBJ1-4; CDR3: CASSPGGAGEKLFF
V: TRBV7-9; D: TRBD1; J: TRBJ2-3; CDR3: CASSSRQGAFADTQYF
V: TRBV25-1; D: .; J: TRBJ2-7; CDR3: CASSQDGYEQYF
V: TRBV13; D: .; J: TRBJ1-1; CDR3: CASSFGGPTEAFF
V: TRBV5-4; D: .; J: TRBJ2-5; CDR3: CASSPGTEEETQYF
V: TRBV28; D: .; J: TRBJ2-1; CDR3: CASSFGLSNEQFF
V: TRBV14; D: TRBD1; J: TRBJ2-7; CDR3: CASSQEPGQTYEQYF
V: TRBV27; D: .; J: TRBJ1-1; CDR3: CASSLERNTEAFF
V: TRBV15; D: TRBD2; J: TRBJ2-3; CDR3: CATSRDQRGREDTQYF
V: TRBV4-1; D: .; J: TRBJ2-7; CDR3: CASSQGTASYEQYF
V: TRBV6-6; D: .; J: TRBJ2-7; CDR3: CASSYTTVAYEQYF
V: TRBV29-1; D: TRBD1; J: TRBJ2-3; CDR3: CSVGEGTGVPDTQYF
V: TRBV4-1; D: .; J: TRBJ1-3; CDR3: CASSQYSGNTIYF